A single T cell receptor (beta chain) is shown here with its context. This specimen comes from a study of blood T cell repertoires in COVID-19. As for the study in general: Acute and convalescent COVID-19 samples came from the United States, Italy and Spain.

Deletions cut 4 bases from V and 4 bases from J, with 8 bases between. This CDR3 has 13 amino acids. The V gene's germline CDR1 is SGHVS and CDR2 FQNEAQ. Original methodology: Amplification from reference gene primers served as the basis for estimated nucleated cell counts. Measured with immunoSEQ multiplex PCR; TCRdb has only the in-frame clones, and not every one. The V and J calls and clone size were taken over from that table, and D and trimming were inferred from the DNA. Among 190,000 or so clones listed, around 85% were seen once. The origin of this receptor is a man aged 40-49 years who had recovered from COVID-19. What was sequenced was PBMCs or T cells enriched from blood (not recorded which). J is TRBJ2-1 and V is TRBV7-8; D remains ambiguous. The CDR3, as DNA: TGTGCCAGCAGCTCCGTCGGTTACAATGAGCAGTTCTTC. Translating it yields CASSSVGYNEQFF.